This is a list of T cell receptor beta chains from one sample in a study of T cell responses to AZD1222 COVID-19 vaccine. The protocol was immunoSEQ multiplex PCR, while the TCRdb copy is restricted to in-frame clones and leaves out a portion. The table includes 67,000 or so clones, around 84% detected once. The input for sequencing was peripheral blood, taken on day 0 of AZD1222 vaccination. All receptors derive from an adult in good health. CDR3s include the opening cysteine and the closing phenylalanine or tryptophan. A D gene is named only where the DNA matches it firmly. Size tells how often a clone was seen (once, few, many) or the class of an expanded clone, and some rows leave it out.

clone_size,v_call,d_call,j_call,cdr3_length,cdr3_nt,cdr3_aa
.,TRBV21-1,.,TRBJ1-6,19,TGTGCCAGCAGCACACAGGGGACCCGTGCGACGTACGAAAACTCACCCCTCCACTTT,CASSTQGTRATYENSPLHF
large,TRBV30,.,TRBJ1-2,13,TGTGCCTGGAGTCCCACAGGGTACTATGGCTACACCTTC,CAWSPTGYYGYTF
.,TRBV9,.,TRBJ1-6,10,TGTGCCAGCAGCGTTTCACCCCTCCACTTT,CASSVSPLHF
.,TRBV6-5,.,TRBJ1-1,14,TGTGCCAGCAGTTACTCGAGAGGGAGCACTGAAGCTTTCTTT,CASSYSRGSTEAFF
.,TRBV3-1/TRBV3-2,.,TRBJ2-2,15,TGTGCCAGCAGCCAACAACTAGCTTCTGGCGGGGAGCTGTTTTTT,CASSQQLASGGELFF
.,TRBV12-3/TRBV12-4,.,TRBJ1-2,10,TGTGCCAGCAGCCTCTATGGCTACACCTTC,CASSLYGYTF
.,TRBV28,TRBD1,TRBJ1-2,14,TGTGCCAGCAGTTGGGAGACAGGGATCTATGGCTACACCTTC,CASSWETGIYGYTF
.,TRBV12-3/TRBV12-4,TRBD1,TRBJ2-7,13,TGTGCCAGCAGTTTTCAGGGGGCTGGCGAGCAGTACTTC,CASSFQGAGEQYF
.,TRBV28,.,TRBJ1-1,13,TGTGCCACAAACCCGGGGGGGAACACTGAAGCTTTCTTT,CATNPGGNTEAFF
once,TRBV28,.,TRBJ1-4,16,TGTGCCAGCAGTCCCCCCGGCCCGGCGTTAGGTGAAAAACTGTTTTTT,CASSPPGPALGEKLFF
few,TRBV13,TRBD2,TRBJ2-1,16,TGTGCCAGCAGCCCCAGCCTAGCGGGGTCCCCCAATGAGCAGTTCTTC,CASSPSLAGSPNEQFF
.,TRBV4-2,TRBD2,TRBJ2-1,18,TGTGCCAGCAGCCATAGACTAGCGGGGGGCTCCGACCACAATGAGCAGTTCTTC,CASSHRLAGGSDHNEQFF
once,TRBV6-5,.,TRBJ1-5,14,TGTGCCAGCAGTTACAGGGGGAACAATCAGCCCCAGCATTTT,CASSYRGNNQPQHF
.,TRBV11-2,TRBD1,TRBJ1-3,19,TGTGCCAGCAGCCCGGAGCCGGGACAGGGGGCTCGGGCTGGAAACACCATATATTTT,CASSPEPGQGARAGNTIYF
.,TRBV18,TRBD1,TRBJ2-7,15,TGTGCCAGCTCACCAATAACAGGGGGCCGAGGCGAGCAGTACTTC,CASSPITGGRGEQYF
once,TRBV7-9,.,TRBJ1-1,13,TGTGCCAGCAGGGAGGGACAGAACACTGAAGCTTTCTTT,CASREGQNTEAFF
.,TRBV5-4,.,TRBJ2-7,15,TGTGCCAGCAGCTTGTCCATAGGTGCCTCCTACGAGCAGTACTTC,CASSLSIGASYEQYF
.,TRBV10-3,.,TRBJ2-6,18,TGTGCCATCAGTGACCAGAATTTCATAGGGGCTGGGGCCAACGTCCTGACTTTC,CAISDQNFIGAGANVLTF
.,TRBV5-5,TRBD1,TRBJ2-2,14,TGTGCCAGCAGGAACAGGGGGCAGGCCGGGGAGCTGTTTTTT,CASRNRGQAGELFF
.,TRBV9,.,TRBJ1-1,17,TGTGCCAGCAGCGTAGTCATTCCGGGACGCGGCCCCACTGAAGCTTTCTTT,CASSVVIPGRGPTEAFF
.,TRBV2,TRBD2,TRBJ2-5,16,TGTGCCAGCAGTGAAGGAACAGCGGGAATTTTTGTGACCCAGTACTTC,CASSEGTAGIFVTQYF
.,TRBV4-2,.,TRBJ1-4,16,TGTGCCAGCAGCCCGATGTACAGCGGGACTAATGAAAAACTGTTTTTT,CASSPMYSGTNEKLFF
few,TRBV28,TRBD1,TRBJ1-2,14,TGTGCCAGCAGTCCCCTGACAGGGGTGGGAGGCTACACCTTC,CASSPLTGVGGYTF
.,TRBV27,.,TRBJ1-6,15,TGTGCCAGCAGTTTTAACCAACCGGTTCGAGGGCCCCTCCACTTT,CASSFNQPVRGPLHF
.,TRBV5-1,TRBD1,TRBJ1-2,14,TGCGCCAGCAGACCCGCCACAGGGGACTATGGCTACACCTTC,CASRPATGDYGYTF
.,TRBV5-6,.,TRBJ2-7,15,TGTGCCAGCAGCTTACCAGGGGCCATGGGAAACGAGCAGTACTTC,CASSLPGAMGNEQYF
.,TRBV4-1,.,TRBJ1-1,14,TGCGCCAGCAGCCCGGGGAGGGGAGACACTGAAGCTTTCTTT,CASSPGRGDTEAFF
once,TRBV7-9,.,TRBJ2-3,13,TGTGCCAGCAGAGCCTTTAGCGACGATACGCAGTATTTT,CASRAFSDDTQYF
few,TRBV28,.,TRBJ2-7,13,TGTGCCAGCTCCTCCCCCTCAAGTGGCGAGCAGTACTTC,CASSSPSSGEQYF
few,TRBV27,.,TRBJ2-1,15,TGTGCCAGCAGTTTTTCCGCAGGGGTTAACAATGAGCAGTTCTTC,CASSFSAGVNNEQFF
.,TRBV2,TRBD2,TRBJ2-1,15,TGTGCCAGCAGAGCGGGGGGGCTAGGAGGCAATGAGCAGTTCTTC,CASRAGGLGGNEQFF
once,TRBV28,.,TRBJ1-5,13,TGTGCCAGCAGCTTATATAGCAATCAGCCCCAGCATTTT,CASSLYSNQPQHF
.,TRBV28,.,TRBJ1-1,13,TGTGCCAGTCTCGGGACACCGAACACTGAAGCTTTCTTT,CASLGTPNTEAFF
once,TRBV7-2,.,TRBJ1-3,16,TGTGCCAGCAGCTTAACAACGGGGATTTCTGGAAACACCATATATTTT,CASSLTTGISGNTIYF
once,TRBV27,TRBD1,TRBJ2-1,16,TGTGCCAGCAGTTTAAGGGGACAGGGAAACTTCAATGAGCAGTTCTTC,CASSLRGQGNFNEQFF
.,TRBV28,.,TRBJ1-3,17,TGTGCCAGCCTCTCCCCGGTCGGGGGAAATCCTGGAAACACCATATATTTT,CASLSPVGGNPGNTIYF